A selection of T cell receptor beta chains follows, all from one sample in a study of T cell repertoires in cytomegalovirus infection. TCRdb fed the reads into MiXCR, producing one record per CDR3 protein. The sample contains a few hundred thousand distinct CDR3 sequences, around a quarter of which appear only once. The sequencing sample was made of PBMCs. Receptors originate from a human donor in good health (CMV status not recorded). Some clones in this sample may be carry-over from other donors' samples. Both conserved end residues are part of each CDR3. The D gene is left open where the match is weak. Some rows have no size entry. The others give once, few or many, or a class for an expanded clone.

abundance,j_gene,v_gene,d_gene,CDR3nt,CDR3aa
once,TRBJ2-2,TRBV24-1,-,TGTGCCACCACCTCAGGGATAGACACCGGGGAGCTGTTTTTT,CATTSGIDTGELFF
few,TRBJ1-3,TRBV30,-,TGTGCCTGCCATTTCCCAGGATCTGGAAACACCATATATTTT,CACHFPGSGNTIYF
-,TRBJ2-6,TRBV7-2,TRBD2,TGTGCCAGCAGCGATACTAGCGGGTTCTTCAACGTCCTGACTTTC,CASSDTSGFFNVLTF
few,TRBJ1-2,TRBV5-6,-,TGTGCCAGCAGCTTTCACGAGGAAGTCGGTGGCTACACCTTC,CASSFHEEVGGYTF
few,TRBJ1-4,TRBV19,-,TGTGCCAGTAGGCTGTGGGACAATGGTAATGAAAAACTGTTTTTT,CASRLWDNGNEKLFF
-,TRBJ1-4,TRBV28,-,TGTGCCAGCAGTCAACGATCGTGGTTTTCGGAAAAACTGTTTTTT,CASSQRSWFSEKLFF
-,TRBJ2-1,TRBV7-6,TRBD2,TGTGCCAGCAGCTCCTCCGCGGCTAGCGGGAGCTTGGAGCAGTTCTTC,CASSSSAASGSLEQFF
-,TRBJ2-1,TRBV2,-,TGTGCCAGCAGCGGCCTTCCTAGCGCGCTTTCCCCCAATGAGCAGTTCTTC,CASSGLPSALSPNEQFF
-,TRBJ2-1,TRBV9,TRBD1,TGTGCCAGCAGCGCCCCAAACCGGGACAGGGCTAACAATGAGCAGTTCTTC,CASSAPNRDRANNEQFF
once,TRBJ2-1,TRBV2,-,TGTGCCAGCAGTCCTGACGCTCTTGAGCAGTTCTTC,CASSPDALEQFF
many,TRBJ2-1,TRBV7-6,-,TGTGCCAGCAGCTTGGCCCCCGCTTCCTACAATGAGCAGTTCTTC,CASSLAPASYNEQFF
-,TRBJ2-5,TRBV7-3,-,TGTGCCAGCAGCTTATCCCGGGACGTGGAGACCCAGTACTTC,CASSLSRDVETQYF
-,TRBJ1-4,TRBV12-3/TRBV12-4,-,TGTGCCAGCAGTTCGCGCCCCAATGAAAAACTGTTTTTT,CASSSRPNEKLFF
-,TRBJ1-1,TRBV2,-,TGTGCCAACAAGAGGGAGGTCACTGAAGCTTTCTTT,CANKREVTEAFF
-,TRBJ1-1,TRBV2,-,TGTGCCACACGGGACAATGTGAACACTGAAGCTTTCTTT,CATRDNVNTEAFF
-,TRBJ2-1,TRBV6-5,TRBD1,TGTGCCAGCAGTTACTCGGACAGGGGGCGGAATGAGCAGTTCTTC,CASSYSDRGRNEQFF
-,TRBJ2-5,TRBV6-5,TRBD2,TGTGCCAGCAGTTACCTATTAGCGGGAGGGGGTGAGACCCAGTACTTC,CASSYLLAGGGETQYF
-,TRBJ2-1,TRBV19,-,TGTGCCAGTAGTAGGTCACTCGGGCTTGAGCAGTTCTTC,CASSRSLGLEQFF
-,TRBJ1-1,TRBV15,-,TGTGCCACCAGCAGAGTAAAGGGGTTCACTGAAGCTTTCTTT,CATSRVKGFTEAFF
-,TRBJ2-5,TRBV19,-,TGTGCCAGTAGTATGTTCGGGTTGAGGGAGACCCAGTACTTC,CASSMFGLRETQYF
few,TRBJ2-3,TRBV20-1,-,TGCAGTGCTATCGGGGGAGATACGCAGTATTTT,CSAIGGDTQYF
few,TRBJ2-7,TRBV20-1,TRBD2,TGCAGTGCTAGCCTACTAGCGGGGATGACCTACGAGCAGTACTTC,CSASLLAGMTYEQYF
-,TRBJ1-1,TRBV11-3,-,TGTGCCAGCAGGGTCGGAAATTTGAACACTGAAGCTTTCTTT,CASRVGNLNTEAFF